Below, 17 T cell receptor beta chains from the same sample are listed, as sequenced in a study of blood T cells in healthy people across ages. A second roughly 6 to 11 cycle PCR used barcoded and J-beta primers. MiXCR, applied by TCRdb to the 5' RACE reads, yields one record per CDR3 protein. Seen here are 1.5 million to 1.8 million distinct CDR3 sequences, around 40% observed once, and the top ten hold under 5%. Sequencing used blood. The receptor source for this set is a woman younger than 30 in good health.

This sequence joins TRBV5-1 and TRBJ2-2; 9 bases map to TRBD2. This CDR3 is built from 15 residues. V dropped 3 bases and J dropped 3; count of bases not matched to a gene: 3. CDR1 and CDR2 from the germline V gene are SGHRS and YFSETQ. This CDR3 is CASSSTSGYTGELFF. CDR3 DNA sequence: TGCGCCAGCAGCTCGACTAGCGGCTACACCGGGGAGCTGTTTTTT.

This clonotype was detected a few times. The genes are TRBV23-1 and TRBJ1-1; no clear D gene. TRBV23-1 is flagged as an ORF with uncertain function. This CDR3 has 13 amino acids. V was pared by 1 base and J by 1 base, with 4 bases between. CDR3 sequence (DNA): TGCGCCAGCAGTCAATTATGGAACACTGAAGCTTTCTTT. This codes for CASSQLWNTEAFF.

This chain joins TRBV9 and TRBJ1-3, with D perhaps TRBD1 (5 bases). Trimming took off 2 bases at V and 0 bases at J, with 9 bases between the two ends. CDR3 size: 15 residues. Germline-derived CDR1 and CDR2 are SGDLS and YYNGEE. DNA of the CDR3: TGTGCCAGCAGCGTTACAGGTTCCTCTGGAAACACCATATATTTT. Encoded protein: CASSVTGSSGNTIYF. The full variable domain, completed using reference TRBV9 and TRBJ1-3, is DSGVTQTPKHLITATGQRVTLRCSPRSGDLSVYWYQQSLDQGLQFLIQYYNGEERAKGNILERFSAQQFPDLHSELNLSSLELGDSALYFCASSVTGSSGNTIYFGEGSWLTVV.

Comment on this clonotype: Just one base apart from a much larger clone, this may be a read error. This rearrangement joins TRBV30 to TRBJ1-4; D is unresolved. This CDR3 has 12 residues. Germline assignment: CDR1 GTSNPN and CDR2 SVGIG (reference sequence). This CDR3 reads CAGSVTVGKLFF. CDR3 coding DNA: TGTGCCGGGAGTGTAACGGTCGGAAAACTGTTTTTT.

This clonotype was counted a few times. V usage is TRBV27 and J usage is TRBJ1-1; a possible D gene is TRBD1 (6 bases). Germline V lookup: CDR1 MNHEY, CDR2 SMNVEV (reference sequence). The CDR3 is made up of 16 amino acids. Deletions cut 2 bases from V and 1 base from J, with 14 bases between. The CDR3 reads CASSLDRDITNTEAFF. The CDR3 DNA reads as TGTGCCAGCAGTTTAGACCGGGACATTACGAACACTGAAGCTTTCTTT.

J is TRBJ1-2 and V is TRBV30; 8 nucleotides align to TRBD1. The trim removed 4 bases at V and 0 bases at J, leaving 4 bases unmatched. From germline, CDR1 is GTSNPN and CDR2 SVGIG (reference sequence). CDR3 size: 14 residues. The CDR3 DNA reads TGTGCCTGGAACAGGGGGGGGGCTAACTATGGCTACACCTTC. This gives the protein CAWNRGGANYGYTF.

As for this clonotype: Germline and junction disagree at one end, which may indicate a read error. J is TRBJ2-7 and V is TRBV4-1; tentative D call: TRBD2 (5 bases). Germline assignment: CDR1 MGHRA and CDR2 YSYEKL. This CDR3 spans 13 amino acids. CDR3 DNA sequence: TGCGTCAGCAGCCGGGAATACTCCTACGAGCAGTACTTC. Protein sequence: CVSSREYSYEQYF.

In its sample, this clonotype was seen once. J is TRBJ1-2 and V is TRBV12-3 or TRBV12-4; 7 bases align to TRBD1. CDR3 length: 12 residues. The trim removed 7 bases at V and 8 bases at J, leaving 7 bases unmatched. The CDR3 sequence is CASNNRGGGYTF. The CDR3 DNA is TGTGCCAGCAATAACAGGGGTGGCGGCTACACCTTC.

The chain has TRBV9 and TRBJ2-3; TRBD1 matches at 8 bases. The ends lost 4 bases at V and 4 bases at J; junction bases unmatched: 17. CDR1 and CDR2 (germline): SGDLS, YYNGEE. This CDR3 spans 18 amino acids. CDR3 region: CASSPPDRVSRVPDTQYF. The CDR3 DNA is TGTGCCAGCAGCCCCCCGGACAGGGTAAGCCGTGTCCCAGATACGCAGTATTTT.

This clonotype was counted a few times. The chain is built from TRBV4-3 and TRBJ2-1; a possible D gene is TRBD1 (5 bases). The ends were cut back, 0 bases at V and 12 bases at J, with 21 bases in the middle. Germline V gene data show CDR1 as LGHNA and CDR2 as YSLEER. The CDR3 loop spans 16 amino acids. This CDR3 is CASSQDFSSDPRGQFF. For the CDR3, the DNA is TGCGCCAGCAGCCAAGATTTTTCGAGCGATCCTAGGGGGCAGTTCTTC.

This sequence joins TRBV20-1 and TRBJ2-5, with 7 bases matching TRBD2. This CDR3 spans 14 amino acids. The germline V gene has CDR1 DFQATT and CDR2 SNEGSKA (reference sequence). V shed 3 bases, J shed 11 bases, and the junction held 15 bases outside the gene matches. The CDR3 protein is CSARSGRFVNEQYF. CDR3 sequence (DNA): TGCAGTGCTAGGTCCGGGAGGTTTGTCAATGAGCAGTACTTC.

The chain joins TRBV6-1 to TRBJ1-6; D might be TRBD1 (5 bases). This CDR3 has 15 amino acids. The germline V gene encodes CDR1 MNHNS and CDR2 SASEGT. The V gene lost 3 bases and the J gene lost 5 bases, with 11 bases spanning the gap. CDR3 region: CASSELTGDNSPLHF. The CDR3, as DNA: TGTGCCAGCAGTGAGTTAACAGGAGATAATTCACCCCTCCACTTT.

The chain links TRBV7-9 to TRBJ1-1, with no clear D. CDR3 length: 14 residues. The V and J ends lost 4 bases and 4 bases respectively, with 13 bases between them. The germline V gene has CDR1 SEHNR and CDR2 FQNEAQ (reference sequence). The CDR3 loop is CASSSSDGATEAFF. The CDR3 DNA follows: TGTGCCAGCAGCTCCTCCGACGGAGCCACTGAAGCTTTCTTT.

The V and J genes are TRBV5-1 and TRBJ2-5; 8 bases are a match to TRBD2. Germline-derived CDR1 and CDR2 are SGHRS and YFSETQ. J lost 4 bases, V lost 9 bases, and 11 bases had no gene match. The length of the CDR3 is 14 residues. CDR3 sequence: CANDYSGIGETQYF. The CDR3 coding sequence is TGCGCCAACGACTATAGCGGGATAGGAGAGACCCAGTACTTC.

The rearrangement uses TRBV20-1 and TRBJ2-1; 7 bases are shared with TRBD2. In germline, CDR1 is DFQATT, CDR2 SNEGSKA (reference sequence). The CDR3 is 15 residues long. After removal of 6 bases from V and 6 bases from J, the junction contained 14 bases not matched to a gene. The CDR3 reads CSAPQLASRTNEQFF. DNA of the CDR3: TGCAGTGCCCCACAACTAGCGAGCCGTACCAATGAGCAGTTCTTC.

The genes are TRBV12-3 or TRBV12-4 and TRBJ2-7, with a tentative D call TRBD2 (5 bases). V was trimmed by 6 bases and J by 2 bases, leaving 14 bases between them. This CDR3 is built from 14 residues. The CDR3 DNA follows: TGTGCCAGCAGGTCCTCGTTCGGGACCTACGAGCAGTACTTC. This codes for CASRSSFGTYEQYF.

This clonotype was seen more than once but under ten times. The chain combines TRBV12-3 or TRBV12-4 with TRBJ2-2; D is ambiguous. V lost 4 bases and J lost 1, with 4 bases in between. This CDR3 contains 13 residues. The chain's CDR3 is CASSWGNTGELFF. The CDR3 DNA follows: TGTGCCAGCAGTTGGGGGAACACCGGGGAGCTGTTTTTT.